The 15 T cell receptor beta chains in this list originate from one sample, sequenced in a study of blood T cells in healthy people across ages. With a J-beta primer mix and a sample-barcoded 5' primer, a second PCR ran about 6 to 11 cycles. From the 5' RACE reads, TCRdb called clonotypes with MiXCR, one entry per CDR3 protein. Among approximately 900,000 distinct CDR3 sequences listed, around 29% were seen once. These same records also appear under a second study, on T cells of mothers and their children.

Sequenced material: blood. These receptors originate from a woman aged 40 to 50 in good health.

CDR3 bases: TGTGCCAGCAGCCCCAACCCTTATAGCGGGGGGGCCTTTAGATACAATGAGCAGTTCTTC. It specifies CASSPNPYSGGAFRYNEQFF. The genes are TRBV7-3 and TRBJ2-1, with TRBD2 identical over 11 bases. The CDR3 spans 20 residues. The germline gives CDR1 SGHTA, CDR2 FQGTGA. The ends lost 5 bases at V and 4 bases at J; junction bases unmatched: 19.

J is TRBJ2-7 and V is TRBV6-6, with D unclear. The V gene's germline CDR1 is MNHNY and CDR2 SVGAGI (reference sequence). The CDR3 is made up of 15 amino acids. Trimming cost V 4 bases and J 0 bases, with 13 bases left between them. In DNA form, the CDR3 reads TGTGCCAGCAGTTCCCGGCAGCTCCGCTCCTACGAGCAGTACTTC. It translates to CASSSRQLRSYEQYF.

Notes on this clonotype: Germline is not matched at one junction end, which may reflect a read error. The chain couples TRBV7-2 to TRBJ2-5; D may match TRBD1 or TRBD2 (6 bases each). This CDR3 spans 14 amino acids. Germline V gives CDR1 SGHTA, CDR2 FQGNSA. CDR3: CASGLGGPQETQYF. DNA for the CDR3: TGTGCCAGCGGCTTAGGGGGGCCCCAAGAGACCCAGTACTTC.

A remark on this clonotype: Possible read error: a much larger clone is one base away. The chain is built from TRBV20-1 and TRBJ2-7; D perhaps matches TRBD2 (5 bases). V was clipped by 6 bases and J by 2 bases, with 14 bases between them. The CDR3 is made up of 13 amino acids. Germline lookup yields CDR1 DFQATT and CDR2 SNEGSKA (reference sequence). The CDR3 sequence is CSARGSITYEQYF. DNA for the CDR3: TGCAGTGCCCGAGGGTCCATTACCTACGAGCAGTACTTC.

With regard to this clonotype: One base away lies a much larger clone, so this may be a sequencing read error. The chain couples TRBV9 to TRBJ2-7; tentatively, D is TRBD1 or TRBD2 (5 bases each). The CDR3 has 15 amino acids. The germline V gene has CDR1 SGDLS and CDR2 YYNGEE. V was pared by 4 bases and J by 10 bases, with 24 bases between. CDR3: CASSPGPVAKNVQYF. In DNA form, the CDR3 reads TGTGCCAGCAGCCCGGGACCGGTAGCCAAAAACGTTCAGTACTTC. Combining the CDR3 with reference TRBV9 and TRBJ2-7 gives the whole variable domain DSGVTQTPKHLITATGQRVTLRCSPRSGDLSVYWYQQSLDQGLQFLIQYYNGEERAKGNILERFSAQQFPDLHSELNLSSLELGDSALYFCASSPGPVAKNVQYFGPGTRLTVT.

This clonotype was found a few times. CDR3 sequence reads: CASTRRGVNYGYTF. The CDR3 DNA reads as TGTGCCAGCACCAGACGCGGGGTTAACTATGGCTACACCTTC. The chain employs TRBV7-9 and TRBJ1-2; D not certain. There are 14 residues in the CDR3. Deletions cut 7 bases from V and 1 base from J, with 13 bases between. CDR1 is SEHNR, CDR2 FQNEAQ, per germline (reference sequence).

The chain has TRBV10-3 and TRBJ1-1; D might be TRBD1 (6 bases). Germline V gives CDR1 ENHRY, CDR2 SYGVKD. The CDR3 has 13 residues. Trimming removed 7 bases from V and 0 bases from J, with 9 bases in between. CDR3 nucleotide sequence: TGTGCCATCACAGGGGACTTGAACACTGAAGCTTTCTTT. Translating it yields CAITGDLNTEAFF.

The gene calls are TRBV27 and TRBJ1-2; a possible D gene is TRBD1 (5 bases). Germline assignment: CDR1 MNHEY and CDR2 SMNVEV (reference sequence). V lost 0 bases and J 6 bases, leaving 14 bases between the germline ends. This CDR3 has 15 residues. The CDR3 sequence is CASSLSPGIVDGYTF. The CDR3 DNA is TGTGCCAGCAGTTTATCTCCAGGGATCGTAGATGGCTACACCTTC.

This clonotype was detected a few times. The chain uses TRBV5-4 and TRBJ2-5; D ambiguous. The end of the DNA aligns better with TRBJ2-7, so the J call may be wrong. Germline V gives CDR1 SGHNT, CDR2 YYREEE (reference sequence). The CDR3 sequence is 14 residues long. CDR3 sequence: CASSLSGKSYEQYF. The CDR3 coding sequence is TGTGCCAGCAGCTTGAGTGGCAAATCCTACGAGCAGTACTTC.

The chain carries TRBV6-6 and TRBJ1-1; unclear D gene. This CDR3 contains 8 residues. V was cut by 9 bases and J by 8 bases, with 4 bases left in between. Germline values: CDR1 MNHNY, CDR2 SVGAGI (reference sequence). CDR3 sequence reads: CARIEAFF. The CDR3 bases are TGTGCCAGGATAGAAGCTTTCTTT.

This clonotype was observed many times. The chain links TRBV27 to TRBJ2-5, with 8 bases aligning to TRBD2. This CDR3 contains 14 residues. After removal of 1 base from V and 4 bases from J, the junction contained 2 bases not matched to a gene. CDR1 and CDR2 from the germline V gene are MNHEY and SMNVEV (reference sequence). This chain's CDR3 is CASSLWRGAETQYF. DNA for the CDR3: TGTGCCAGCAGTTTATGGCGGGGGGCAGAGACCCAGTACTTC.

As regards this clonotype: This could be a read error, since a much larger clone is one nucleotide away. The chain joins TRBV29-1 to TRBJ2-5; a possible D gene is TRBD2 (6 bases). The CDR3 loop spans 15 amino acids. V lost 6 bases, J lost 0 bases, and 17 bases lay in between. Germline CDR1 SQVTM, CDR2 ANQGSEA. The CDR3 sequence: CSVYGGAGNQETQYF. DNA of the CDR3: TGCAGCGTCTACGGTGGGGCGGGGAACCAAGAGACCCAGTACTTC.

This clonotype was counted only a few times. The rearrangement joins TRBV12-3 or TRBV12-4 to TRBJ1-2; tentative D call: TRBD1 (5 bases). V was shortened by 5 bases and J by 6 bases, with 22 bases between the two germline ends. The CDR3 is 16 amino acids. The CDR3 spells CASSPRGRTANDGYTF. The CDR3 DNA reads TGTGCCAGCAGTCCAAGGGGCAGGACTGCAAATGATGGCTACACCTTC.

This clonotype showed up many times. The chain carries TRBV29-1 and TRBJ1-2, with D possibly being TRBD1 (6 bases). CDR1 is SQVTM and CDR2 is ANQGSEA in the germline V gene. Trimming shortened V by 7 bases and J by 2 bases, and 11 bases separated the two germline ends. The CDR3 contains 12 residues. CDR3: CSERTGNYGYTF. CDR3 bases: TGCAGCGAACGAACAGGGAACTATGGCTACACCTTC. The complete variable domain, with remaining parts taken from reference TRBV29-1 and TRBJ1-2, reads SAVISQKPSRDICQRGTSLTIQCQVDSQVTMMFWYRQQPGQSLTLIATANQGSEATYESGFVIDKFPISRPNLTFSTLTVSNMSPEDSSIYLCSERTGNYGYTFGSGTRLTVV.

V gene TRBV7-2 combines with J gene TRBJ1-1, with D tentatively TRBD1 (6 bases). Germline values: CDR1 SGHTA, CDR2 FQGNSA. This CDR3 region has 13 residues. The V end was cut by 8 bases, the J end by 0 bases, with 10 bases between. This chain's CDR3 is CASQQGLNTEAFF. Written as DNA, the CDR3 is TGTGCCAGCCAACAGGGCTTGAACACTGAAGCTTTCTTT.